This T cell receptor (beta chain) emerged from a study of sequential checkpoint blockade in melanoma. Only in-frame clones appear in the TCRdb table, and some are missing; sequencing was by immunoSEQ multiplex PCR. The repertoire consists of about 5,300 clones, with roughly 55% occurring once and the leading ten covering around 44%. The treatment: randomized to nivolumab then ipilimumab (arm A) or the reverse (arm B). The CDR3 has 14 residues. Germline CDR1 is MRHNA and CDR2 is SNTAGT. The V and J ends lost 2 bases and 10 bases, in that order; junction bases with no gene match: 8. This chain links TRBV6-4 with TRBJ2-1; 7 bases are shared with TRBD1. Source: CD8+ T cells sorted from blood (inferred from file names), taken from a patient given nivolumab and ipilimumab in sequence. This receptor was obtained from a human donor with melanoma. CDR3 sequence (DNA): TGTGCCAGCAGTGACGGAGAGGGGGCTGGGGAGCAGTTCTTC. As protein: CASSDGEGAGEQFF.